This is a list of T cell receptor beta chains from one sample in a study of blood T cell repertoires in COVID-19. Measured with immunoSEQ multiplex PCR; TCRdb has only the in-frame clones, and not every one. The sample yields around 92,000 clones, 70% to 90% seen once. Sample: peripheral blood. These receptors were collected from a woman in her sixties or seventies in a cohort sampled during active or convalescent COVID-19. Both conserved end residues are part of each CDR3. A D gene is named only where the DNA matches it firmly. Not every row has a clone size; where given, it reads once, few, many or a size class.

v_gene	d_gene	j_gene	abundance	CDR3nt	CDR3aa
TRBV7-8	-	TRBJ1-2	-	TGTGCCAGCAGCTTTTTGGAAGGGGTTGACTATGGCTACACCTTC	CASSFLEGVDYGYTF
TRBV4-2	TRBD2	TRBJ2-3	-	TGTGCCAGCAGCCAAGTCCTAGCGGGGCTCACAGATACGCAGTATTTT	CASSQVLAGLTDTQYF
TRBV3-1/TRBV3-2	-	TRBJ1-5	-	TGTGCCAGCAGCCAAGATTTCGGGGGAGGTAATCAGCCCCAGCATTTT	CASSQDFGGGNQPQHF
TRBV5-1	TRBD2	TRBJ2-1	-	TGCGCCAGCAGCCAAAACGGACTAGCGGGAACCAATGAGCAGTTCTTC	CASSQNGLAGTNEQFF
TRBV18	-	TRBJ1-2	-	TGTGCCAGCTCACCACCGAATCAGGGCTATGGCTACACCTTC	CASSPPNQGYGYTF
TRBV24-1	-	TRBJ1-2	-	TGTGCCACCAGTGATCCGGGGGGGACTGCGTGGGGCTACACCTTC	CATSDPGGTAWGYTF
TRBV12-5	-	TRBJ2-7	-	TGTGCTAGTGGTTTGGTTCGGGTCGGACAGACCTACGAGCAGTACTTC	CASGLVRVGQTYEQYF
TRBV6-6	-	TRBJ1-2	-	TGTGCCAGCAGTTCCCCCGGGTTGGGTGGCTACACCTTC	CASSSPGLGGYTF
TRBV30	-	TRBJ2-7	-	TGTGCCTGGTTTACAGGCTACGAGCAGTACTTC	CAWFTGYEQYF
TRBV30	-	TRBJ1-5	few	TGTGCCTGGAGTCGACAGGAGAATCAGCCCCAGCATTTT	CAWSRQENQPQHF
TRBV10-3	-	TRBJ2-7	-	TGTGCCATCGGGGAGACGGGCAGGGGCGAGCAGTACTTC	CAIGETGRGEQYF
TRBV5-1	-	TRBJ1-2	few	TGCGCCAGCAGCTTGGCCCCGGAGGGAGGCTATGGCTACACCTTC	CASSLAPEGGYGYTF
TRBV13	TRBD2	TRBJ2-5	-	TGTGCCAGCAGCTTTGCGGGAGGGACCCAGTACTTC	CASSFAGGTQYF
TRBV3-1/TRBV3-2	-	TRBJ2-2	few	TGTGCCAGCAGTCTTGGACATATCGGGGAGCTGTTTTTT	CASSLGHIGELFF
TRBV6-5	TRBD2	TRBJ2-1	-	TGTGCCAGCAGTCGTAGCGGGGTTTCCTACAATGAGCAGTTCTTC	CASSRSGVSYNEQFF
TRBV18	-	TRBJ1-3	once	TGTGCCAGCTCACCTCGATTGGTTGCTTTCGGCACCATATATTTT	CASSPRLVAFGTIYF
TRBV6-1	-	TRBJ1-2	-	TGTGCCAGCAGTGAAGCGGGGGAGGGGGTATACTACACCTTC	CASSEAGEGVYYTF
TRBV7-9	TRBD1	TRBJ1-4	-	TGTGCCAGCAGCCTAACAGGGGGACGGGAAAAACTGTTTTTT	CASSLTGGREKLFF
TRBV13	-	TRBJ1-1	-	TGTGCCAGCAGCTTAAGCGGGCACTTCATGAACACTGAAGCTTTCTTT	CASSLSGHFMNTEAFF
TRBV30	TRBD1	TRBJ1-1	-	TGTGCCTTCCACAGGGGGGACACTGAAGCTTTCTTT	CAFHRGDTEAFF
TRBV19	-	TRBJ1-2	-	TGTGCCAGTAGTCGAGACACCTCCTATGGCTACACCTTC	CASSRDTSYGYTF
TRBV5-8	-	TRBJ2-7	-	TGTGCCAGCAGCTTGGGCCAGGGTAACTACGAGCAGTACTTC	CASSLGQGNYEQYF
TRBV7-9	TRBD2	TRBJ2-5	-	TGTGCCAGCAGCCAGGGACTAGCGGGAGGACAAGAGACCCAGTACTTC	CASSQGLAGGQETQYF
TRBV6-5	-	TRBJ1-5	once	TGTGCCAGCGGAAGCAGGGGCAATCAGCCCCAGCATTTT	CASGSRGNQPQHF
TRBV9	TRBD1	TRBJ1-2	-	TGTGCCAGCAGCCCGGGACAGGGGTCTATAAACTATGGCTACACCTTC	CASSPGQGSINYGYTF
TRBV28	-	TRBJ1-4	-	TGTGCCAGCACCCCTCGGAGGGGCCCTAATGAAAAACTGTTTTTT	CASTPRRGPNEKLFF
TRBV4-2	-	TRBJ1-5	-	TGTGCCAGCAGCCAAGATCTTTCCGTCGGGACCCAGCATTTT	CASSQDLSVGTQHF
TRBV7-9	TRBD1	TRBJ1-1	once	TGTGCCAGCAGCCCAGAGACAGGGGGTCTCACTGAAGCTTTCTTT	CASSPETGGLTEAFF
TRBV19	-	TRBJ1-5	-	TGTGCCAGTAGTATCTTGTCGGGGGGGCGCGGTCAGCCCCAGCATTTT	CASSILSGGRGQPQHF
TRBV4-2	-	TRBJ2-2	-	TGTGCCAGCAGCTCCCGGACTGGATCCAACACCGGGGAGCTGTTTTTT	CASSSRTGSNTGELFF
TRBV12-3/TRBV12-4	-	TRBJ2-7	-	TGTGCCAGCAGTTTTTTCGGCTACGAGCAGTACTTC	CASSFFGYEQYF
TRBV4-1	-	TRBJ1-6	once	TGCGCCAGCAGCCAGTCCGGTGCTTATAATTCACCCCTCCACTTT	CASSQSGAYNSPLHF
TRBV9	TRBD1	TRBJ1-2	-	TGTGCCAGCAGCGCCGGGACAGGGTACTATGGCTACACCTTC	CASSAGTGYYGYTF
TRBV6-2/TRBV6-3	-	TRBJ2-7	-	TGTGCCAGCAGTTACCCGGGACAAGGGATCTCCTACGAGCAGTACTTC	CASSYPGQGISYEQYF
TRBV3-1/TRBV3-2	TRBD1	TRBJ1-6	-	TGTGCCAGCAGCTCTCGCGGGACAGTCAATTCACCCCTCCACTTT	CASSSRGTVNSPLHF
TRBV2	TRBD1	TRBJ2-3	-	TGTGCCAGCAGTGCCCGGGACAGGGGGGCAGATACGCAGTATTTT	CASSARDRGADTQYF
TRBV5-1	TRBD2	TRBJ2-5	-	TGCGCCAGCAGCTTGCCCGCGGCTAGCGGGGCCCCAGGGAAAGAGACCCAGTACTTC	CASSLPAASGAPGKETQYF
TRBV27	-	TRBJ1-5	-	TGTGCCAGCAGTTCCCCCAGGGGTGGTCCCCAGCATTTT	CASSSPRGGPQHF
TRBV7-8	-	TRBJ2-1	-	TGTGCCAGCAGCCCACCGGAAGCCGCTAGCTCCTACAATGAGCAGTTCTTC	CASSPPEAASSYNEQFF
TRBV27	TRBD1	TRBJ1-2	-	TGTGCCAGCAGCCGGACAGGGGGGTATGGCTACACCTTC	CASSRTGGYGYTF
TRBV5-1	TRBD2	TRBJ2-3	-	TGCGCCAGCAGCCCCGGGACTAGCGGACCAACAGATACGCAGTATTTT	CASSPGTSGPTDTQYF
TRBV6-5	-	TRBJ2-5	-	TGTGCCAGCAGTTACTCGTACAGGCAAGAGACCCAGTACTTC	CASSYSYRQETQYF
TRBV3-1/TRBV3-2	-	TRBJ1-2	-	TGTGCCAGCAGTCCGACCGTAGAGGGATATGGCTACACCTTC	CASSPTVEGYGYTF